The 20 T cell receptor beta chains listed next were all sequenced from one sample in a study of human T cells and chemical hapten exposure. The time point is: patch test 3, about 24 weeks after DPC sensitization. Treatment reported: therapeutic diphenylcyclopropenone sensitization with weekly scalp DPC. TCRdb processed the RACE reads anew with MiXCR; each CDR3 protein has one entry. The data show 85,000 to 100,000 distinct CDR3 sequences, roughly a quarter seen once. Specimen: whole blood, collected in connection with sensitization to the hapten diphenylcyclopropenone (DPC). The receptors derive from a man aged 35 to 55 with alopecia areata. Some clones in this sample may be carry-over from other donors' samples.

V is TRBV3-1 and J is TRBJ2-7, with 8 bases that match TRBD2. CDR1 is LGHDT, CDR2 YNNKEL, per germline (reference sequence). V lost 0 bases to trimming and J lost 0 bases; unmatched junction nucleotides: 7. The CDR3 has 17 amino acids. The CDR3 here is CASSQDARLAFSYEQYF. CDR3 DNA: TGTGCCAGCAGCCAAGATGCGAGACTAGCGTTCTCCTACGAGCAGTACTTC.

In regard to this clonotype: The CDR3 does not end in the conserved phenylalanine or tryptophan, so this is likely a read error. The limits of the CDR3 on the DNA are not certain, so only TCRdb's listed CDR3 is given. The chain recombines TRBV5-6 with TRBJ2-1; the table's D call TRBD2 went unverified against the DNA. In germline, CDR1 is SGHDT, CDR2 YYEEEE. The CDR3 adds up to 16 amino acids, both ends counted. CDR3 protein: CASSSARDYALWQLSY.

The chain couples TRBV18 to TRBJ2-1; D is undetermined. The CDR3 has 11 residues. V dropped 1 base and J dropped 9 bases, with 4 bases sitting between them. Germline assignment: CDR1 KGHSH and CDR2 LQKENI. This chain's CDR3 is CASSPQVEQFF. CDR3 DNA: TGTGCCAGCTCACCACAGGTTGAGCAGTTCTTC. Full variable domain (outside the CDR3, taken from reference TRBV18 and TRBJ2-1): NAGVMQNPRHLVRRRGQEARLRCSPMKGHSHVYWYRQLPEEGLKFMVYLQKENIIDESGMPKERFSAEFPKEGPSILRIQQVVRGDSAAYFCASSPQVEQFFGPGTRLTVL.

The CDR3 nucleotides read TGTGCCAGCAGAACCGGGACAGGACTTACCTACGAGCAGTACTTC. This gives the protein CASRTGTGLTYEQYF. The chain joins TRBV28 to TRBJ2-7; 8 nucleotides agree with TRBD1. The CDR3 totals 15 residues. The V segment lost 6 bases and the J segment 2 bases; nucleotides outside the gene matches: 9. Looked up from germline, CDR1 is MDHEN and CDR2 is SYDVKM.

This clonotype was recorded a few times. The chain joins TRBV11-2 to TRBJ2-5, with no clear D. V was shortened by 2 bases and J by 4 bases, with 8 bases between the two germline ends. The CDR3 length is 13 residues. The germline gives CDR1 SGHAT, CDR2 FQNNGV. CDR3 region: CASSLRRLETQYF. Here the CDR3 DNA reads TGTGCCAGCAGCTTACGGAGACTAGAGACCCAGTACTTC.

This clonotype was recorded many times. The chain joins TRBV12-3 or TRBV12-4 to TRBJ2-5, with 10 bases matching TRBD1. This CDR3 has 15 amino acids. J was trimmed by 2 bases and V by 6 bases; bases with no gene match: 6. DNA of the CDR3: TGTGCCAGCAGGAAGGACAGGGGGAAGCAAGAGACCCAGTACTTC. Translated, it gives CASRKDRGKQETQYF.

V usage is TRBV28 and J usage is TRBJ2-7, with 8 bases lining up with TRBD1. Germline CDR1 MDHEN, CDR2 SYDVKM. Losses at the gene ends were 5 bases for V and 5 bases for J; bases not matched to a gene: 11. The CDR3 length is 15 residues. In DNA form, the CDR3 reads TGTGCCAGCAGTCCAATCAGGGGGCGCTGGAACGAGCAGTACTTC. Translation: CASSPIRGRWNEQYF.

The chain joins TRBV29-1 to TRBJ2-5; D not certain. The CDR3 loop spans 16 amino acids. CDR1 is SQVTM, CDR2 ANQGSEA, per germline. Trimming stripped 5 bases from V and 5 bases from J, with 24 bases between. CDR3 in amino acids: CSVRRDSGLPSETQYF. CDR3 DNA: TGCAGCGTTAGACGTGATTCCGGGCTCCCCTCGGAGACCCAGTACTTC.

The chain uses TRBV28 and TRBJ1-2; TRBD1 aligns across 12 bases. The germline CDR1 and CDR2 sequences are MDHEN and SYDVKM. The CDR3 length is 15 residues. Trimming took 6 bases from V and 6 from J; bases not matched to a gene: 8. CDR3 sequence (DNA): TGTGCCAGCAGACAGTCCGGGACAGGGGGCCATGGCTACACCTTC. Its translation: CASRQSGTGGHGYTF.

The rearrangement joins TRBV14 to TRBJ2-7; D possibly matches TRBD1 or TRBD2 (5 bases each). The CDR3 is made up of 12 amino acids. Germline V gives CDR1 SGHDN, CDR2 FVKESK. The V end was cut by 6 bases, the J end by 5 bases, with 11 bases between. CDR3 nucleotides: TGTGCCAGCAGACTCGAGGGGCACGAGCAGTACTTC. Its protein product is CASRLEGHEQYF.

Here the CDR3 DNA reads TGTGCCAGCAGCCCTCAGAATGGGGCGGACGAGCAGTACTTC. Protein sequence: CASSPQNGADEQYF. This chain links TRBV14 with TRBJ2-7, with TRBD1 as a possible D gene (5 bases). This CDR3 is built from 14 residues. The V and J ends lost 4 bases and 5 bases respectively, with 15 bases between them. The germline V gene has CDR1 SGHDN and CDR2 FVKESK.

The chain recombines TRBV27 with TRBJ1-6, with no clear D. The CDR3 runs to 16 residues. CDR1 MNHEY and CDR2 SMNVEV come from the germline V gene (reference sequence). The ends were cut back, 5 bases at V and 5 bases at J, with 16 bases in the middle. CDR3 bases: TGTGCCAGCAGTACTGCTAGACACCGAGATAATTCACCCCTCCACTTT. Protein sequence: CASSTARHRDNSPLHF.

The chain uses TRBV24-1 and TRBJ1-2, with 9 bases lining up with TRBD1. The V gene's germline CDR1 is KGHDR and CDR2 SFDVKD. V trimming: 7 bases; J trimming: 8 bases; junction bases outside the gene matches: 4. This CDR3 region has 12 residues. The CDR3 sequence: CATSGTGRGYTF. CDR3 bases: TGTGCCACCAGCGGGACAGGGCGCGGCTACACCTTC.

As for this clonotype: A much larger clone lies a single base off, so this may be a read error. The chain recombines TRBV4-2 with TRBJ2-7, with D perhaps TRBD1 or TRBD2 (5 bases each). The CDR3 length is 14 residues. V gave up 0 bases and J gave up 7 bases, with 13 bases separating them. Per the germline V gene, CDR1 is LGHNA and CDR2 is YNFKEQ. The CDR3 DNA sequence: TGTGCCAGCAGCCAAGAGTCGTGGGGGTGGGAGCAGTACTTC. Residues: CASSQESWGWEQYF.

In this sample, this clonotype turned up a few times. This chain links TRBV3-1 with TRBJ2-7; a possible D gene is TRBD1 (5 bases). The V end was cut by 4 bases, the J end by 5 bases, with 21 bases between. CDR1 and CDR2 (germline): LGHDT, YNNKEL (reference sequence). The CDR3 extends over 16 amino acids. Here the CDR3 reads CASSPPGRQGRHEQYF. As DNA, the CDR3 is TGTGCCAGCAGCCCTCCAGGTCGGCAGGGCCGTCACGAGCAGTACTTC.

The chain is built from TRBV28 and TRBJ1-1, with D possibly TRBD1 on 6 matching bases. Germline CDR1 MDHEN, CDR2 SYDVKM. The CDR3 sequence is 15 residues long. The germline V and J ends were trimmed by 6 bases and 7 bases, with 21 bases remaining between them. CDR3 nucleotide sequence: TGTGCCAGCAGCAATGCGGACAGACATACTGATGAAGCTTTCTTT. Protein sequence: CASSNADRHTDEAFF.

In its sample, this clonotype was seen a few times. The rearrangement links TRBV20-1 to TRBJ2-7, with D tentatively TRBD2 (5 bases). CDR1 is DFQATT and CDR2 is SNEGSKA in the germline V gene (reference sequence). This CDR3 is built from 15 residues. V gave up 1 base and J gave up 0 bases, with 13 bases separating them. The CDR3 DNA sequence: TGCAGTGCTAGAGCTCCGCAGCGGAGCTCCTACGAGCAGTACTTC. It is translated as CSARAPQRSSYEQYF.

A few counts support this clonotype. The CDR3 DNA reads TGTGCCAGCAGCCCGGGAACGTGGCTAGCGGCCTACAATGAGCAGTTCTTC. This codes for CASSPGTWLAAYNEQFF. The chain is built from TRBV12-3 or TRBV12-4 and TRBJ2-1, with 7 bases that match TRBD2. The length of the CDR3 is 17 residues. Trimming removed 6 bases from V and 2 bases from J; junction bases left unmatched: 13.

A remark on this clonotype: A read error may account for a junction end that differs from germline. V gene TRBV14 combines with J gene TRBJ2-7, with D maybe TRBD2 (5 bases). Germline lookup yields CDR1 SGHDN and CDR2 FVKESK. The CDR3 consists of 14 residues. This CDR3 is CASSKEGSSYEQYF. The CDR3 DNA follows: TGTGCCAGCAGCAAAGAGGGAAGCTCCTACGAGCAGTACTTC.

In its sample, this clonotype was seen many times. V gene TRBV20-1 combines with J gene TRBJ2-3; TRBD2 agrees at 8 bases. The V and J ends lost 3 bases and 2 bases, in that order; junction bases with no gene match: 7. Germline CDR1 reads DFQATT; CDR2 reads SNEGSKA (reference sequence). The CDR3 sequence is 15 residues long. CDR3 amino acids: CSASIAGRATDTQYF. The CDR3 DNA reads TGCAGTGCTAGTATCGCCGGGAGGGCCACAGATACGCAGTATTTT.